What follows describes a single T cell receptor (beta chain). The record originates from a study of blood T cell repertoires in COVID-19. As for the study in general: The origin of the acute and convalescent COVID-19 samples was the United States, Italy and Spain. Nucleic acid was either cDNA or gDNA, and it came from T cells, B-cell-depleted T cells, or PBMCs.

Original methodology: Nucleated cell counts were estimated from reference gene primer amplification. Generated by immunoSEQ multiplex PCR, the TCRdb table keeps only in-frame clones and is missing some. V and J calls and clone size are those listed in that table; D and trimming were worked out from the DNA. The table shows about 36,000 clones, with more than 70% occurring only once. CDR3 length: 11 residues. Germline V gene data show CDR1 as LNHDA and CDR2 as SQIVND (reference sequence). The source is a human donor in a cohort sampled during active COVID-19. Sequencing was carried out using peripheral blood. J is TRBJ2-7 and V is TRBV19, with TRBD1 matching over 12 bases. Here the CDR3 DNA reads TGTGCGGGACAGGGGGCCGACGAGCAGTACTTC. It yields the protein CAGQGADEQYF. Full variable domain (missing parts from reference TRBV19 and TRBJ2-7): DGGITQSPKYLFRKEGQNVTLSCEQNLNHDAMYWYRQDPGQGLRLIYYSQIVNDFQKGDIAEGYSVSREKKESFPLTVTSAQKNPTAFYLCAGQGADEQYFGPGTRLTVT.